This T cell receptor (beta chain) was sequenced during a study of cytomegalovirus exposure and HLA in healthy donors. The PCR made use of 60 Vbeta and 13 Jbeta primers. Produced via immunoSEQ multiplex PCR; TCRdb's table is partial and in-frame only. The sample lists 95,000 to 110,000 clones, approximately 72% occurring once. The V gene lost 6 bases and the J gene lost 1 base, with 11 bases spanning the gap. The CDR3 loop spans 15 amino acids. CDR1 and CDR2 from the germline V gene are SGHTS and YDEGEE. As concerns this clone: Antigen: not known.

Whole-study findings and limits: Later analysis reportedly placed an Asian-associated ancestry cluster below the roughly 680-donor mean in N-insertions.

This TCR derives from a woman aged 45-59 years in good health and CMV-seronegative. The specimen was PBMCs. The V call is TRBV5-8, the J call TRBJ1-6, with D maybe TRBD1 (5 bases). The CDR3 DNA is TGTGCCAGCATGGGGAGGGGTTCCTATAATTCACCCCTCCACTTT. It is translated as CASMGRGSYNSPLHF. The variable domain in full, completed from reference TRBV5-8 and TRBJ1-6, reads EAGVTQSPTHLIKTRGQQATLRCSPISGHTSVYWYQQALGLGLQFLLWYDEGEERNRGNFPPRFSGRQFPNYSSELNVNALELEDSALYLCASMGRGSYNSPLHFGNGTRLTVT.